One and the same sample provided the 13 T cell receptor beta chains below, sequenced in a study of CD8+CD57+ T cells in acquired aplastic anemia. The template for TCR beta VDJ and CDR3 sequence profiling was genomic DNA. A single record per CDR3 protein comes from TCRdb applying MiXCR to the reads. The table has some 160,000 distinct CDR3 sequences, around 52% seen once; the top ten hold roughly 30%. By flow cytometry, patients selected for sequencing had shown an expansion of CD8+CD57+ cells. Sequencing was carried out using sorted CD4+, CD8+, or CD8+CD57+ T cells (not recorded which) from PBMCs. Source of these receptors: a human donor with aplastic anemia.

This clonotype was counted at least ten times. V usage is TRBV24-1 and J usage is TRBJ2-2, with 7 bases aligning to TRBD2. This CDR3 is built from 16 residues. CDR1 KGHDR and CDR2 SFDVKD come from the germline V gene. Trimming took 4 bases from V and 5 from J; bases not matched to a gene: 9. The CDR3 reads CATSDPLARYTGELFF. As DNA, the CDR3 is TGTGCCACCAGTGACCCACTAGCGCGGTATACCGGGGAGCTGTTTTTT.

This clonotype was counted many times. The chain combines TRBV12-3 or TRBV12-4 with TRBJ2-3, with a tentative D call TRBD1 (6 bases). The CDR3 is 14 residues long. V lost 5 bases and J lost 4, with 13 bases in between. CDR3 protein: CASSINRVADTQYF. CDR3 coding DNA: TGTGCCAGCAGTATTAACAGGGTGGCAGATACGCAGTATTTT.

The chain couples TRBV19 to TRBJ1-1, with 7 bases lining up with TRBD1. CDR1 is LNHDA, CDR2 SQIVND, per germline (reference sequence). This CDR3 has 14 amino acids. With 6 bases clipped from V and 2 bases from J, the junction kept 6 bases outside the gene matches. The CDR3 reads CASRSGTVNTEAFF. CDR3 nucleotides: TGTGCCAGTAGGTCCGGGACAGTCAACACTGAAGCTTTCTTT.

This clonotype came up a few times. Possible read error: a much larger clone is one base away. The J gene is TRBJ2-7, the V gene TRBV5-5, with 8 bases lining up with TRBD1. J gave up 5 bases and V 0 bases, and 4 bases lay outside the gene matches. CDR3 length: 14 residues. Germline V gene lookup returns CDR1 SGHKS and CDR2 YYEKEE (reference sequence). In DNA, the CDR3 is TGTGCCAGCAGCTTGGGTGGACAGGGCCACGAGCAGTACTTC. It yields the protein CASSLGGQGHEQYF.

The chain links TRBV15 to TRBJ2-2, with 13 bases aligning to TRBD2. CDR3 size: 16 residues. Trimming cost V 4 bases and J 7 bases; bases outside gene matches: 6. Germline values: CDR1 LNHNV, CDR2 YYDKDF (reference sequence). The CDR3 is CATSKGLAGVHGELFF. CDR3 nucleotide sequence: TGTGCCACCAGCAAAGGACTAGCGGGGGTCCACGGGGAGCTGTTTTTT.

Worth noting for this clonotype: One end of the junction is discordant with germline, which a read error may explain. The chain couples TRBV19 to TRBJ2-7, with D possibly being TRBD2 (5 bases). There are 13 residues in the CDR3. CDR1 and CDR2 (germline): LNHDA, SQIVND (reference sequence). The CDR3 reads CASSINSDYGQYF. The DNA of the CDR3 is TGTGCCAGTAGTATCAACTCAGACTACGGGCAGTACTTC.

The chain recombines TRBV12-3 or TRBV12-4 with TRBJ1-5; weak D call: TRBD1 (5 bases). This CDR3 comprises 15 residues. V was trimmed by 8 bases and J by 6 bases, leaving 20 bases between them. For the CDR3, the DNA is TGTGCCAGCGCAACTAGCGGGGGAACGGGTCAGCCCCAGCATTTT. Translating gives CASATSGGTGQPQHF.

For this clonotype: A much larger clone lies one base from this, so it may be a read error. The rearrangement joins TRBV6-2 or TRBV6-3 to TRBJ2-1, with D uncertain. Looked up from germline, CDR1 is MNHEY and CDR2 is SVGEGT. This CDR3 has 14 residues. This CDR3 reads CASSYANSYHEQFF. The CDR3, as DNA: TGTGCCAGCAGTTACGCGAACTCCTACCATGAGCAGTTCTTC.

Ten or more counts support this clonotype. The CDR3 is CASSMMALLILDGYTF. The CDR3, as DNA: TGTGCCAGTAGTATGATGGCGCTCCTAATACTCGATGGCTACACCTTC. The rearrangement links TRBV19 to TRBJ1-2; D is undetermined. Trimming took off 3 bases at V and 6 bases at J, with 20 bases between the two ends. The CDR3 totals 16 residues. Germline CDR1 is LNHDA and CDR2 is SQIVND (reference sequence).

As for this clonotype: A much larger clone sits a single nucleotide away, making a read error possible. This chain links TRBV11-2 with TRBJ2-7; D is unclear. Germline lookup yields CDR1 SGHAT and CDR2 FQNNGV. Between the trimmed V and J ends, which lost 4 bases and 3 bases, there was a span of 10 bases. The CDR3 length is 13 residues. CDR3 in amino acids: CASSSSSYYEQYF. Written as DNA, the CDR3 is TGTGCCAGCAGCTCGAGCAGTTACTACGAGCAGTACTTC.

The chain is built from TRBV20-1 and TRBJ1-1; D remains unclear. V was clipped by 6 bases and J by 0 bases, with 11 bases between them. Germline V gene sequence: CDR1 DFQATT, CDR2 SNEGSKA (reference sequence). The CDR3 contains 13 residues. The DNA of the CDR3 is TGCAGTGCGAGACTGGTGATGAACACTGAAGCTTTCTTT. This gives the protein CSARLVMNTEAFF.

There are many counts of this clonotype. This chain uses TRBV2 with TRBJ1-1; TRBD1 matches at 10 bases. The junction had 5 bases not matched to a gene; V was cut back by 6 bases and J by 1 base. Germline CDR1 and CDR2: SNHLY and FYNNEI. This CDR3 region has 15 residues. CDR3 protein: CASSGTGAKNTEAFF. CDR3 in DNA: TGTGCCAGCAGCGGGACAGGGGCTAAGAACACTGAAGCTTTCTTT. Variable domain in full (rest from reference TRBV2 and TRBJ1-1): EPEVTQTPSHQVTQMGQEVILRCVPISNHLYFYWYRQILGQKVEFLVSFYNNEISEKSEIFDDQFSVERPDGSNFTLKIRSTKLEDSAMYFCASSGTGAKNTEAFFGQGTRLTVV.

CDR3 residues: CASSSPPGQHYTF. As DNA, the CDR3 is TGTGCCAGCAGCTCACCACCGGGACAGCACTACACCTTC. J is TRBJ1-2 and V is TRBV7-6; TRBD1 matches at 7 bases. Germline loops: CDR1 SGHVS, CDR2 FNYEAQ. Losses at the gene ends were 4 bases for V and 10 bases for J; bases not matched to a gene: 9. This CDR3 comprises 13 residues.